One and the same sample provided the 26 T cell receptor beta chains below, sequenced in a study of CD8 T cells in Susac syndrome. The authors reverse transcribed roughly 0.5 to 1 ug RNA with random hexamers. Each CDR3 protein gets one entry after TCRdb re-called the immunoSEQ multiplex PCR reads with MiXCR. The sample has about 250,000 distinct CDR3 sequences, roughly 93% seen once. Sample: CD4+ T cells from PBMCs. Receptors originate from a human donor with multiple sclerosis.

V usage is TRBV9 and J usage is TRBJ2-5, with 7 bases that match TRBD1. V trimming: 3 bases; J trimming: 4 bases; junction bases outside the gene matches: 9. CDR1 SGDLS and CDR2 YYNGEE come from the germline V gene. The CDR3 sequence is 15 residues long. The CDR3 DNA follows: TGTGCCAGCAGCGAAAGTGACAGGGCGGGAGAGACCCAGTACTTC. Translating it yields CASSESDRAGETQYF.

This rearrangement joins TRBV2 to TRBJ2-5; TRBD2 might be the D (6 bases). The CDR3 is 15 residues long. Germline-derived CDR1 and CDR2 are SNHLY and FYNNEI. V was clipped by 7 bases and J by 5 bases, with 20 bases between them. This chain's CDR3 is CASTFSQLRGETQYF. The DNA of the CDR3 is TGTGCCAGCACATTCAGCCAATTACGGGGGGAGACCCAGTACTTC.

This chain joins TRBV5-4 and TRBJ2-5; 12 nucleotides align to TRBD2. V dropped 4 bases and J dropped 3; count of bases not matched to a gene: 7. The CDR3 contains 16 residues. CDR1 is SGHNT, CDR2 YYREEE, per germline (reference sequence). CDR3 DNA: TGTGCCAGCAGCCGGCCTAGCGGGAGGGCCGAAGAGACCCAGTACTTC. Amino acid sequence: CASSRPSGRAEETQYF.

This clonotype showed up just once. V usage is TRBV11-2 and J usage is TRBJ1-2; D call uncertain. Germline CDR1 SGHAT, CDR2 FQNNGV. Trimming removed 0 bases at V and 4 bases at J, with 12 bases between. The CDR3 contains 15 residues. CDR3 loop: CASSLDGGQSYGYTF. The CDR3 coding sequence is TGTGCCAGCAGCTTAGATGGAGGGCAGTCCTATGGCTACACCTTC.

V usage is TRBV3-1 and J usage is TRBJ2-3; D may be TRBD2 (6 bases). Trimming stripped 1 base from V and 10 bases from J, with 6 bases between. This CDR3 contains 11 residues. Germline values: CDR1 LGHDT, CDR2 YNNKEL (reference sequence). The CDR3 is CASSQGGAQYF. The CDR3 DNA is TGTGCCAGCAGCCAAGGGGGGGCGCAGTATTTT.

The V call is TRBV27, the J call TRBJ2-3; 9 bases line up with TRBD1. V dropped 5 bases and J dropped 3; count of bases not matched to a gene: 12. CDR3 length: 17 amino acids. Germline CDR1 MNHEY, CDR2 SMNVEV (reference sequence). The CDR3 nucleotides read TGTGCCAGCAGTGACACCTGGACAGGGGCTGGGACAGATACGCAGTATTTT. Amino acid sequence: CASSDTWTGAGTDTQYF.

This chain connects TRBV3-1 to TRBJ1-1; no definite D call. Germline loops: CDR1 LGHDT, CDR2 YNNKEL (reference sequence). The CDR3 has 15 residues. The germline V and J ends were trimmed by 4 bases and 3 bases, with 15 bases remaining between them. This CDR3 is CASSPTFVGYTEAFF. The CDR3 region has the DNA TGTGCCAGCAGCCCTACTTTTGTGGGTTACACTGAAGCTTTCTTT.

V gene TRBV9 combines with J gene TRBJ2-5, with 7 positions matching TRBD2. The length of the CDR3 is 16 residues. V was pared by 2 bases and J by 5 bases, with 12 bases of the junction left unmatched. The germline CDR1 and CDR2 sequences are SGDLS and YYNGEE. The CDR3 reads CASSVDTLAARETQYF. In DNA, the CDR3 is TGTGCCAGCAGCGTGGACACTCTAGCGGCTCGGGAGACCCAGTACTTC.

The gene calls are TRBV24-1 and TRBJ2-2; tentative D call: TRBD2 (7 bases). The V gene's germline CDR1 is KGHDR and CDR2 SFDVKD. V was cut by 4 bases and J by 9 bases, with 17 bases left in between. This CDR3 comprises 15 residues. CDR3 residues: CATSDPGGGGRELFF. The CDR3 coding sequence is TGTGCCACCAGTGACCCCGGTGGGGGGGGCAGGGAGCTGTTTTTT.

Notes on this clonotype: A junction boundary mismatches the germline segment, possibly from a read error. CDR3 bases: TGTGCCAGCAGCGTACCGCGGGTCTTC. Translation gives CASSVPRVF. J is TRBJ2-1 and V is TRBV7-9; D might be TRBD2 (5 bases). This CDR3 contains 9 residues. CDR1 and CDR2 (germline): SEHNR, FQNEAQ (reference sequence).

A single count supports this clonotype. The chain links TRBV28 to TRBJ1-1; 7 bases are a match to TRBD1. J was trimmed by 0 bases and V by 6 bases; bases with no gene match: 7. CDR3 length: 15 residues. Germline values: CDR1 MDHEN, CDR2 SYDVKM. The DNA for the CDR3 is TGTGCCAGCAGCTCACGACAGGGCATGAACACTGAAGCTTTCTTT. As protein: CASSSRQGMNTEAFF.

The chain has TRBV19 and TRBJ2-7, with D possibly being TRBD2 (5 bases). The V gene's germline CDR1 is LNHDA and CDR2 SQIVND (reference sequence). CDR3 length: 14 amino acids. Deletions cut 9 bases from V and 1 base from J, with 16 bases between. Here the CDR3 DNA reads TGTGCCAGCCGGCGAGGGTTAGGATCCTACGAGCAGTACTTC. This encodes CASRRGLGSYEQYF.

DNA of the CDR3: TGTGCCAGCAGCGGGGGACAAGTCAAGACCCAGTACTTC. Encoded protein: CASSGGQVKTQYF. The chain links TRBV5-4 to TRBJ2-5; tentative D call: TRBD1 (6 bases). V gave up 4 bases and J gave up 6 bases, with 13 bases separating them. The CDR3 is 13 residues long. Germline V gene data show CDR1 as SGHNT and CDR2 as YYREEE (reference sequence).

The CDR3 DNA reads as TGTGCCAGCAGACGGGACAGGCTGAACACCGGGGAGCTGTTTTTT. Translating it yields CASRRDRLNTGELFF. J is TRBJ2-2 and V is TRBV2, with 8 nucleotides matching TRBD1. J gave up 1 base and V 6 bases, and 4 bases lay outside the gene matches. CDR3 length equals 15 residues. Germline V gene lookup returns CDR1 SNHLY and CDR2 FYNNEI.

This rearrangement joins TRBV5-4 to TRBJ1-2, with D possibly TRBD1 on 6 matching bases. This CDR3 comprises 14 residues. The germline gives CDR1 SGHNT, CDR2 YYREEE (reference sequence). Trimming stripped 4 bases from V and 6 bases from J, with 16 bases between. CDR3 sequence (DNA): TGTGCCAGCAGCAGTGACGGGGGGCTTCATGGCTACACCTTC. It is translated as CASSSDGGLHGYTF.

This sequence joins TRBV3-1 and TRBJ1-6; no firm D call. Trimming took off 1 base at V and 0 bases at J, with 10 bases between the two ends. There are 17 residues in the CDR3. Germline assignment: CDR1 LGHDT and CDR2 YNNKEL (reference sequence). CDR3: CASSQVYGSSYNSPLHF. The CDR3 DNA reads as TGTGCCAGCAGCCAAGTCTACGGGAGCTCCTATAATTCACCCCTCCACTTT.

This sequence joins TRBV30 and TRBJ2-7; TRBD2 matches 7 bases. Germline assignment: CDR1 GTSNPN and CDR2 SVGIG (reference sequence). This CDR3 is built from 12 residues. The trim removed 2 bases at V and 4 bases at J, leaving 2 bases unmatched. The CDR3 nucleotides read TGTGCCTGGAGTAAGGGAGGGTACGAGCAGTACGTC. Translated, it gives CAWSKGGYEQYV.

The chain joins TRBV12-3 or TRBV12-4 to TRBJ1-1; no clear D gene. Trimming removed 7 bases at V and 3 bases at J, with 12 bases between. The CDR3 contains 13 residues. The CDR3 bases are TGTGCCAGCACCTCGCAGGCATACACTGAAGCTTTCTTT. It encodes CASTSQAYTEAFF.

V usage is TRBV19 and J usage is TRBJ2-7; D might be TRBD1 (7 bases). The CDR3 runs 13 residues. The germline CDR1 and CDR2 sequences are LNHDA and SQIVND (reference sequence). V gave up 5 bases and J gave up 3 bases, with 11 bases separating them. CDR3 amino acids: CASSAGQYYEQYF. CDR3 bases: TGTGCCAGTAGTGCGGGACAGTACTACGAGCAGTACTTC.

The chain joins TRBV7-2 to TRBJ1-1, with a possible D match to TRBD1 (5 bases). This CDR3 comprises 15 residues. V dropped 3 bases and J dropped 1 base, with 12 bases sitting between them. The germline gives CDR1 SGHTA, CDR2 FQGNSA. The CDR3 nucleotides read TGTGCCAGCAGCTTTTGGGGAGGGGCGAACACTGAAGCTTTCTTT. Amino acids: CASSFWGGANTEAFF.

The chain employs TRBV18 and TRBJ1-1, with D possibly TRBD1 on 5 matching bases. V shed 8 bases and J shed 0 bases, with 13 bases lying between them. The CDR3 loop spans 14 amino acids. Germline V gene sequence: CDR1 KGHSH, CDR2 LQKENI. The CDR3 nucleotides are TGTGCCAGCGCTGGCGGGGCAATGAACACTGAAGCTTTCTTT. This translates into CASAGGAMNTEAFF. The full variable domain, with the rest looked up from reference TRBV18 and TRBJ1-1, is NAGVMQNPRHLVRRRGQEARLRCSPMKGHSHVYWYRQLPEEGLKFMVYLQKENIIDESGMPKERFSAEFPKEGPSILRIQQVVRGDSAAYFCASAGGAMNTEAFFGQGTRLTVV.

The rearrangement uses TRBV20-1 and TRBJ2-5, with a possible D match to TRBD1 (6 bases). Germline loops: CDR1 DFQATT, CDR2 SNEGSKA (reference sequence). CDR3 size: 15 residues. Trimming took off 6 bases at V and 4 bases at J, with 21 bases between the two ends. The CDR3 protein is CSAATLGRGGETQYF. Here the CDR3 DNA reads TGCAGTGCGGCAACTCTAGGGAGAGGGGGAGAGACCCAGTACTTC.

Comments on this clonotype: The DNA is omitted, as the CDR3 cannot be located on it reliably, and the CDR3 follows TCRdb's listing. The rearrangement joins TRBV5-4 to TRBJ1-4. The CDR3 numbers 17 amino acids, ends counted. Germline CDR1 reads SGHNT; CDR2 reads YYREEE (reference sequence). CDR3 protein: CASSLSGCDTRMKNCFF.

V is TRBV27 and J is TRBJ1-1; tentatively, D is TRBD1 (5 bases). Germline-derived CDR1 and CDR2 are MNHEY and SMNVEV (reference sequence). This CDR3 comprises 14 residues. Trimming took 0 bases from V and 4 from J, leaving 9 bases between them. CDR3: CASSLSGEGTEAFF. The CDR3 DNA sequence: TGTGCCAGCAGTTTATCGGGGGAAGGCACTGAAGCTTTCTTT.

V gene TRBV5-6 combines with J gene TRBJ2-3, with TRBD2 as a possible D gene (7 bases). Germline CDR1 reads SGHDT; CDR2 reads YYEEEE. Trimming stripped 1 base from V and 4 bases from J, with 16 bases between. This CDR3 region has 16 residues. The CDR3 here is CASSLPRGGVSDTQYF. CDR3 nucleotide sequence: TGTGCCAGCAGCTTGCCTCGAGGGGGGGTCTCAGATACGCAGTATTTT.

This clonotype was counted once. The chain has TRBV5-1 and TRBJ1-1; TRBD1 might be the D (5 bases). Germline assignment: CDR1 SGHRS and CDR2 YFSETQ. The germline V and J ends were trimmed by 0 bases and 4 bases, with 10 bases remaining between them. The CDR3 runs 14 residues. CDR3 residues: CASSLAGGSTEAFF. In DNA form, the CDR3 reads TGCGCCAGCAGCTTGGCCGGGGGGTCCACTGAAGCTTTCTTT.